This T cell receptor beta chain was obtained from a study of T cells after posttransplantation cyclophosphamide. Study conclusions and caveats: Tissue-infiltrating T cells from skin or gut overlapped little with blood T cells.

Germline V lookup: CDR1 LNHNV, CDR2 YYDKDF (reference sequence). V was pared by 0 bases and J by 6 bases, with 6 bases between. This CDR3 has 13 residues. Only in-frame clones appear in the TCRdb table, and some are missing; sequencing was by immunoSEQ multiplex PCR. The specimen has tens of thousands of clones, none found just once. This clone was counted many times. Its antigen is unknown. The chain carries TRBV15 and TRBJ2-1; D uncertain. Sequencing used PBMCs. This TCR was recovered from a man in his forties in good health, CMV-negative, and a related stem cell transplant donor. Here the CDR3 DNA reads TGTGCCACCAGCAGAGACCCCTTCAATGAGCAGTTCTTC. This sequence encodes CATSRDPFNEQFF.